This T cell receptor beta chain was retrieved from a study of T cells in Graves' hyperthyroidism and ophthalmopathy. Study findings and constraints: Separation of ophthalmopathy from stable hyperthyroidism was achieved by a 13 V-J model.

The CDR3 consists of 16 residues. V lost 0 bases and J lost 10, with 18 bases in between. Germline lookup yields CDR1 LNHNV and CDR2 YYDKDF (reference sequence). This clonotype was seen ten or more times. Its antigen is unknown. TCR beta CDR3 sequences were amplified from RNA transcripts. The primer set for the first-round RT-PCR of the TCR CDR3 was HTBI. MiXCR, run by TCRdb on the multiplex PCR reads, gives a single entry per CDR3 protein. The sample has hundreds of thousands of distinct CDR3 sequences; roughly 37% are singletons. This TCR was recovered from a man aged 18 to 29 with Graves' hyperthyroidism. This chain links TRBV15 with TRBJ1-4, with D uncertain. The sample was blood. The CDR3 DNA reads as TGTGCCACCAGCAGAGATCTGTTGTTAACCGGCGGAAAACTGTTTTTT. Its protein product is CATSRDLLLTGGKLFF.